These 20 T cell receptor beta chains share one sample of origin, sequenced in a study of blood T cell repertoires in COVID-19. The table came from immunoSEQ multiplex PCR; TCRdb's copy has only in-frame clones and leaves some out. The profile shows 150,000 to 200,000 clones, more than 65% of them singletons. Sample: PBMCs or T cells enriched from blood (not recorded which). The receptor source for this set is a man aged 50-60 years who had recovered from COVID-19.

The table lists this clone with a few counts. The chain is built from TRBV5-1 and TRBJ1-1; D perhaps matches TRBD1 (6 bases). The ends were cut back, 2 bases at V and 6 bases at J, with 14 bases in the middle. Germline V gene data show CDR1 as SGHRS and CDR2 as YFSETQ. CDR3 length: 14 residues. The DNA for the CDR3 is TGCGCCAGCAGCTTCAAACGGGGGGCCGCTGAAGCTTTCTTT. This translates into CASSFKRGAAEAFF.

The V and J genes are TRBV6-4 and TRBJ1-1; D unresolved. Per the germline V gene, CDR1 is MRHNA and CDR2 is SNTAGT. The CDR3 is made up of 14 amino acids. V gave up 0 bases and J gave up 1 base, with 6 bases separating them. The CDR3 loop reads CASSDSDKNTEAFF. In nucleotides, the CDR3 is TGTGCCAGCAGTGACTCTGACAAGAACACTGAAGCTTTCTTT.

The chain links TRBV6-5 to TRBJ2-7; 7 positions match TRBD2. Germline V gene sequence: CDR1 MNHEY, CDR2 SVGAGI. The CDR3 length is 15 residues. V lost 4 bases and J lost 6; bases outside the gene matches: 12. The CDR3 is CASSSLIGGEAEQYF. The CDR3 DNA reads as TGTGCCAGCAGTTCCCTGATTGGGGGGGAAGCCGAGCAGTACTTC.

The chain employs TRBV6-2 or TRBV6-3 and TRBJ2-3; D not certain. Germline loops: CDR1 MNHEY, CDR2 SVGEGT. V was cut by 3 bases and J by 2 bases, with 9 bases left in between. The CDR3 extends over 14 amino acids. CDR3 nucleotide sequence: TGTGCCAGCAGTTATTTGCGGTTCACAGATACGCAGTATTTT. This encodes CASSYLRFTDTQYF.

In its sample, this clone was seen once. The chain combines TRBV28 with TRBJ2-4; 7 positions agree with TRBD2. The V gene end was trimmed by 4 bases and the J gene end by 6 bases; junction bases not matched to a gene: 9. This CDR3 has 15 residues. Germline V gives CDR1 MDHEN, CDR2 SYDVKM. The CDR3 DNA reads TGTGCCAGCAGTTCCAATCAGGGAGGGTCAAACATTCAGTACTTC. Translated: CASSSNQGGSNIQYF.

The chain is built from TRBV7-6 and TRBJ2-5; 13 bases map to TRBD2. The CDR3 consists of 19 residues. Germline CDR1 is SGHVS and CDR2 is FNYEAQ. Unmatched junction bases numbered 9, after V lost 1 base and J lost 1 base. The CDR3 sequence is CASSLVTSGGVLPQETQYF. As DNA, the CDR3 is TGTGCCAGCAGCTTAGTCACTAGCGGGGGGGTCTTGCCCCAAGAGACCCAGTACTTC.

The gene calls are TRBV14 and TRBJ1-3; D is ambiguous. V gave up 1 base and J gave up 1 base, with 11 bases separating them. The CDR3 covers 16 residues. From germline, CDR1 is SGHDN and CDR2 FVKESK. The CDR3 sequence is CASSQVGGESGNTIYF. CDR3 nucleotides: TGTGCCAGCAGCCAAGTCGGAGGCGAATCTGGAAACACCATATATTTT.

The table lists this clone with a count of one. The chain couples TRBV6-6 to TRBJ2-7; possibly TRBD2 for D (8 bases). V was clipped by 6 bases and J by 4 bases, with 25 bases between them. CDR1 and CDR2 from the germline V gene are MNHNY and SVGAGI (reference sequence). The CDR3 length is 17 residues. Here the CDR3 DNA reads TGTGCCAGCAGCCGAAGGAGCGGGGGACAGTTTAATTACGAGCAGTACTTC. Translating it yields CASSRRSGGQFNYEQYF.

The chain uses TRBV5-6 and TRBJ2-7, with 7 bases aligning to TRBD1. The CDR3 length is 15 residues. With 4 bases clipped from V and 8 bases from J, the junction kept 15 bases outside the gene matches. The germline CDR1 and CDR2 sequences are SGHDT and YYEEEE. The CDR3: CASSPSPDRRSKQYF. CDR3 sequence (DNA): TGTGCCAGCAGCCCCAGCCCGGACAGGAGATCTAAGCAGTACTTC. The whole variable domain, remainder taken from reference TRBV5-6 and TRBJ2-7, is DAGVTQSPTHLIKTRGQQVTLRCSPKSGHDTVSWYQQALGQGPQFIFQYYEEEERQRGNFPDRFSGHQFPNYSSELNVNALLLGDSALYLCASSPSPDRRSKQYFGPGTRLTVT.

This clone was counted a few times. This sequence joins TRBV7-2 and TRBJ2-1; D remains ambiguous. Deletions cut 4 bases from V and 8 bases from J, with 6 bases between. This CDR3 comprises 11 residues. The germline V gene has CDR1 SGHTA and CDR2 FQGNSA. CDR3 nucleotide sequence: TGTGCCAGCAGCTATACTGATGAGCAGTTCTTC. It is translated as CASSYTDEQFF.

The rearrangement joins TRBV28 to TRBJ1-5; tentatively, D is TRBD1 (5 bases). V was clipped by 7 bases and J by 11 bases, with 21 bases between them. Germline V lookup: CDR1 MDHEN, CDR2 SYDVKM. The CDR3 contains 14 residues. The CDR3 here is CASTTRVAYRTQHF. CDR3 sequence (DNA): TGTGCCAGCACCACCCGGGTAGCTTACAGGACCCAGCATTTT.

The chain links TRBV6-5 to TRBJ2-7; 12 bases agree with TRBD2. The J segment lost 3 bases and the V segment lost 0 bases, leaving 3 bases of the junction unmatched. CDR3 length equals 16 residues. Germline assignment: CDR1 MNHEY and CDR2 SVGAGI. Written as DNA, the CDR3 is TGTGCCAGCAGTTACTCGAGGACTAGCGGGATCTACGAGCAGTACTTC. This codes for CASSYSRTSGIYEQYF.

Points on this clone: In this CDR3 the conserved last residue, phenylalanine or tryptophan, is missing, so a read error is likely. It is unclear where the CDR3 begins or ends on the DNA, so no DNA is shown, and the CDR3 is as TCRdb lists it. The CDR3 sequence is CASSVALLGG. The chain links TRBV9 to TRBJ1-3. Germline V gene lookup returns CDR1 SGDLS and CDR2 YYNGEE. The CDR3 is 10 amino acids in total, end residues counted.

The chain has TRBV5-1 and TRBJ2-1, with 13 bases matching TRBD2. The CDR3 runs 15 residues. The V segment lost 3 bases and the J segment 7 bases; nucleotides outside the gene matches: 4. CDR1 is SGHRS and CDR2 is YFSETQ in the germline V gene. In DNA form, the CDR3 reads TGCGCCAGCAGCTGGACTAGCGGGAGAGGGAATGAGCAGTTCTTC. Encoded protein: CASSWTSGRGNEQFF.

The rearrangement uses TRBV19 and TRBJ2-3; 10 positions match TRBD1. The CDR3 totals 15 residues. The germline V gene encodes CDR1 LNHDA and CDR2 SQIVND (reference sequence). V dropped 6 bases and J dropped 2; count of bases not matched to a gene: 5. The DNA of the CDR3 is TGTGCCAGTAGGGACAGGGGGTTTCTCACAGATACGCAGTATTTT. It yields the protein CASRDRGFLTDTQYF.

CDR3 sequence reads: CASSFGERDEQYF. The DNA for the CDR3 is TGTGCCAGCAGTTTTGGTGAGAGGGACGAGCAGTACTTC. The chain carries TRBV6-5 and TRBJ2-7; D perhaps matches TRBD2 (5 bases). Germline-derived CDR1 and CDR2 are MNHEY and SVGAGI. Trimming cost V 4 bases and J 5 bases, with 12 bases left between them. This CDR3 contains 13 residues.

A single count supports this clone. V usage is TRBV7-2 and J usage is TRBJ1-2; 9 bases are a match to TRBD1. Trimming at V came to 6 bases and at J to 7 bases, leaving 12 bases not matched to a gene. CDR1 is SGHTA, CDR2 FQGNSA, per germline. The CDR3 is 15 amino acids. In DNA form, the CDR3 reads TGTGCCAGCAGTAAGAGCCTCGACAGGGGGATTGGCTACACCTTC. Protein product: CASSKSLDRGIGYTF.

This rearrangement joins TRBV29-1 to TRBJ2-5, with 8 bases lining up with TRBD1. With 7 bases clipped from V and 4 bases from J, the junction kept 8 bases outside the gene matches. The germline V gene has CDR1 SQVTM and CDR2 ANQGSEA. The CDR3 is 13 residues long. The CDR3 region has the DNA TGCAGCGCGGACAGGGTAGCTGGAGAGACCCAGTACTTC. Encoded protein: CSADRVAGETQYF.

CDR3 bases: TGTGCCACCAGTGACCAAACAAGAGGCTACACCTTC. It translates to CATSDQTRGYTF. The rearrangement joins TRBV24-1 to TRBJ1-2, with D hard to call. The germline CDR1 and CDR2 sequences are KGHDR and SFDVKD. The CDR3 runs to 12 residues. The V end lost 4 bases, the J end lost 8 bases, and 10 bases lay between the germline ends.

The V gene is TRBV30, the J gene TRBJ1-2, with unresolved D. This CDR3 contains 14 residues. Trimming pared 4 bases from V and 0 bases from J, leaving 12 bases between. Germline V CDR1 and CDR2: GTSNPN, SVGIG (reference sequence). The CDR3 is CAWTQVPTNYGYTF. In DNA, the CDR3 is TGTGCCTGGACACAAGTACCCACTAACTATGGCTACACCTTC.